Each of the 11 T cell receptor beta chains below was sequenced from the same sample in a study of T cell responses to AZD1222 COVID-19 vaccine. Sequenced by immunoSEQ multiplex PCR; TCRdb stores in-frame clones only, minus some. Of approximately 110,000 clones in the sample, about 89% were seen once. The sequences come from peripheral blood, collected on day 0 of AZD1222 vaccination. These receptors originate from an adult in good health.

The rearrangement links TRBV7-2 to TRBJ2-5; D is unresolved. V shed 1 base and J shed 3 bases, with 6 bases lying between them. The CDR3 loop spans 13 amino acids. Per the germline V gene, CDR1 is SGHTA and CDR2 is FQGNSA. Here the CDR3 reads CASSLEWEETQYF. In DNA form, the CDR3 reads TGTGCCAGCAGCTTAGAATGGGAAGAGACCCAGTACTTC. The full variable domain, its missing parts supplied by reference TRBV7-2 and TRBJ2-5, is GAGVSQSPSNKVTEKGKDVELRCDPISGHTALYWYRQSLGQGLEFLIYFQGNSAPDKSGLPSDRFSAERTGGSVSTLTIQRTQQEDSAVYLCASSLEWEETQYFGPGTRLLVL.

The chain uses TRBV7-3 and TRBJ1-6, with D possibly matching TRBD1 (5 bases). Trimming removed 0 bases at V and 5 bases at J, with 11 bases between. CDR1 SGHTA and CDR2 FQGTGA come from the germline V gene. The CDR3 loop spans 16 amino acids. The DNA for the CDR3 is TGTGCCAGCAGCTTAACAGGGCCGGGGCATAATTCACCCCTCCACTTT. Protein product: CASSLTGPGHNSPLHF.

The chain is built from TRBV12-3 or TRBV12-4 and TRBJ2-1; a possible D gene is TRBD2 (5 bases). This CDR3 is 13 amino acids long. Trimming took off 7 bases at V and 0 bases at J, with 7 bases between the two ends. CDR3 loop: CASKAGSYNEQFF. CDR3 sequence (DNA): TGTGCCAGCAAGGCGGGCTCCTACAATGAGCAGTTCTTC.

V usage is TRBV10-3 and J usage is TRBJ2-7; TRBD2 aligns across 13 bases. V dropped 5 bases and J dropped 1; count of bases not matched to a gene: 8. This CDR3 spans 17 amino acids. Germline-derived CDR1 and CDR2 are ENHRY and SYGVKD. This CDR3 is CAISPRGGLAGSYEQYF. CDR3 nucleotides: TGTGCCATCAGTCCTCGGGGGGGACTAGCGGGGTCCTACGAGCAGTACTTC.

CDR3 region: CASSLGPDEQFF. CDR3 nucleotides: TGTGCCAGCAGCTTAGGACCGGATGAGCAGTTCTTC. The rearrangement uses TRBV11-3 and TRBJ2-1; no firm D call. V lost 1 base, J lost 8 bases, and 6 bases lay in between. This CDR3 comprises 12 residues. CDR1 is SGHNT, CDR2 YENEEA, per germline.

In DNA form, the CDR3 reads TGTGCCAGCAGCAAAATCCAAGACAGGGAGGACACTGAAGCTTTCTTT. As protein: CASSKIQDREDTEAFF. V gene TRBV21-1 combines with J gene TRBJ1-1; the listed D gene, TRBD1, was not tested against the DNA. TRBV21-1 is a documented pseudogene. The CDR3 is 16 amino acids.

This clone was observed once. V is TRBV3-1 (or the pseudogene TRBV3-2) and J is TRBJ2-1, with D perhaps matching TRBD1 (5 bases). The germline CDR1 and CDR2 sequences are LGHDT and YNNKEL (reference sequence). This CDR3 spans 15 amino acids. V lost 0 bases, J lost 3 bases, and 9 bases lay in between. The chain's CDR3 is CASSQDIQGYNEQFF. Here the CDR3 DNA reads TGTGCCAGCAGCCAAGATATCCAGGGCTACAATGAGCAGTTCTTC.

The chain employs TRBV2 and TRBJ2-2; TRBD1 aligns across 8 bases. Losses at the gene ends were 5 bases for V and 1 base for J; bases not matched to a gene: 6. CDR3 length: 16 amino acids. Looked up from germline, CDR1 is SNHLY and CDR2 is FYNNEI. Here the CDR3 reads CASSTTTGENTGELFF. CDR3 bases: TGTGCCAGCAGTACCACGACAGGGGAGAACACCGGGGAGCTGTTTTTT.

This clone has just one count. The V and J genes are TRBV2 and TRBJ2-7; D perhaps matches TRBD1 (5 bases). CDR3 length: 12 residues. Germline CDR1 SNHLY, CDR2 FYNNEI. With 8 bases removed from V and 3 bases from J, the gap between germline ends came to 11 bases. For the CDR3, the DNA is TGTGCCAGCCCACAGGAAAACTACGAGCAGTACTTC. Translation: CASPQENYEQYF.

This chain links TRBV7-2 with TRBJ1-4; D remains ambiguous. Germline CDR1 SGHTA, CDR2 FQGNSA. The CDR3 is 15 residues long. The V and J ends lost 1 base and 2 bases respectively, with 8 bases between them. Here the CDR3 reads CASSLGQQTNEKLFF. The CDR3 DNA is TGTGCCAGCAGCTTAGGACAACAGACTAATGAAAAACTGTTTTTT.

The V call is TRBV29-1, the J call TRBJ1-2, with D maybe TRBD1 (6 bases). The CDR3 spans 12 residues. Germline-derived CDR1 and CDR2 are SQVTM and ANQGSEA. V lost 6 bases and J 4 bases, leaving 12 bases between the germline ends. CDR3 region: CSVYRDPYGYTF. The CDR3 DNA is TGCAGCGTATACAGGGACCCCTATGGCTACACCTTC. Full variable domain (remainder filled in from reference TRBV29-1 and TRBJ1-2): SAVISQKPSRDICQRGTSLTIQCQVDSQVTMMFWYRQQPGQSLTLIATANQGSEATYESGFVIDKFPISRPNLTFSTLTVSNMSPEDSSIYLCSVYRDPYGYTFGSGTRLTVV.